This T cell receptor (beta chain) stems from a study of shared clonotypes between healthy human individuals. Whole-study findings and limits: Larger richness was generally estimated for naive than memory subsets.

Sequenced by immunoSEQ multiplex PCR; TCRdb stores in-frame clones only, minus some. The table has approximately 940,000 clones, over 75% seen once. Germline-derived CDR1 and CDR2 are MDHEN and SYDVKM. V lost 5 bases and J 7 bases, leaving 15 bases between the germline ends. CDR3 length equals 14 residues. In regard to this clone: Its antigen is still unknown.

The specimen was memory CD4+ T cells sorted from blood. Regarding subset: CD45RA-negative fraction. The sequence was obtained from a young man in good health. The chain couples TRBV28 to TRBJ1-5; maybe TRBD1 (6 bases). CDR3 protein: CASSPQQGEQPQHF. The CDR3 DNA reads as TGTGCCAGCAGTCCGCAACAGGGAGAACAGCCCCAGCATTTT. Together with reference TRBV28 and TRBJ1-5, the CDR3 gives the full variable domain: DVKVTQSSRYLVKRTGEKVFLECVQDMDHENMFWYRQDPGLGLRLIYFSYDVKMKEKGDIPEGYSVSREKKERFSLILESASTNQTSMYLCASSPQQGEQPQHFGDGTRLSIL.